Presented here are 31 T cell receptor beta chains from one specimen sequenced in a study of cytomegalovirus exposure and HLA in healthy donors. PCR involved 60 Vbeta and 13 Jbeta primers. TCRdb's table, derived via immunoSEQ multiplex PCR, lists solely in-frame clones and lacks some. Of fewer than 150,000 clones in the sample, around 77% were seen once. Sequenced sample: PBMCs. These TCRs come from a man aged 50 or older in good health and CMV-seronegative.

This clone was observed a handful of times. The chain carries TRBV18 and TRBJ1-4; possible D gene TRBD1, 5 bases. In germline, CDR1 is KGHSH, CDR2 LQKENI. With 3 bases removed from V and 2 bases from J, the gap between germline ends came to 10 bases. The CDR3 is 15 residues long. CDR3 in DNA: TGTGCCAGCTCACCTACCGGACACACTAATGAAAAACTGTTTTTT. Its protein product is CASSPTGHTNEKLFF.

This clone appeared a few times. The chain is built from TRBV11-2 and TRBJ2-7; D may be TRBD2 (6 bases). The CDR3 is made up of 14 amino acids. Germline CDR1 and CDR2: SGHAT and FQNNGV. V gave up 5 bases and J gave up 2 bases, with 13 bases separating them. Here the CDR3 DNA reads TGTGCCAGCAGCATACAAGCGGGTGCCTACGAGCAGTACTTC. Its protein product is CASSIQAGAYEQYF.

CDR3 protein: CAERGTGGDQPQHF. The CDR3 DNA follows: TGTGCGGAGAGGGGGACAGGTGGGGATCAGCCCCAGCATTTT. The chain links TRBV28 to TRBJ1-5; the match to TRBD1 covers 8 bases. The CDR3 is made up of 14 amino acids. Germline V gene lookup returns CDR1 MDHEN and CDR2 SYDVKM.

V usage is TRBV2 and J usage is TRBJ1-2, with TRBD1 as a possible D gene (5 bases). Trimming took 3 bases from V and 8 from J, leaving 13 bases between them. Per the germline V gene, CDR1 is SNHLY and CDR2 is FYNNEI. The CDR3 has 13 residues. For the CDR3, the DNA is TGTGCCAGCAGTGATCAACCGGGGGGGGGCTACACCTTC. Protein product: CASSDQPGGGYTF.

V is TRBV6-6 and J is TRBJ2-5; 7 nucleotides match TRBD1. The J call may be incorrect, as the DNA end agrees better with TRBJ2-7. CDR1 is MNHNY, CDR2 SVGAGI, per germline (reference sequence). The CDR3 totals 13 residues. The CDR3 coding sequence is TGTGCCAGCAGTTTGCAGGGGGAAGACGAGCAGTACTTC. Protein sequence: CASSLQGEDEQYF.

A few counts support this clone. This chain connects TRBV16 to TRBJ2-7; 10 bases match TRBD1. CDR3 length: 14 residues. Germline assignment: CDR1 KGHSY and CDR2 FQNENV. With 6 bases clipped from V and 0 bases from J, the junction kept 2 bases outside the gene matches. CDR3 sequence (DNA): TGTGCCAGCAGTGGACAGGGGGACTCCTACGAGCAGTACTTC. It translates to CASSGQGDSYEQYF.

The chain joins TRBV7-8 to TRBJ1-5; the D is unclear. Trimming left V 2 bases short and J 0 bases short, with 8 bases between. This CDR3 is 15 amino acids long. Per the germline V gene, CDR1 is SGHVS and CDR2 is FQNEAQ. CDR3 loop: CASSLSRVSNQPQHF. The CDR3 DNA sequence: TGTGCCAGCAGCTTAAGTCGGGTTAGCAATCAGCCCCAGCATTTT.

This clone was found a few times. The chain joins TRBV27 to TRBJ2-7; TRBD1 aligns across 8 bases. With V trimmed by 3 bases and J by 3 bases, 4 bases remained unmatched. The CDR3 is 14 residues long. Germline CDR1 reads MNHEY; CDR2 reads SMNVEV (reference sequence). CDR3: CASSFRQGYYEQYF. The DNA for the CDR3 is TGTGCCAGCAGTTTCCGACAGGGGTACTACGAGCAGTACTTC.

V and J are TRBV5-1 and TRBJ1-1; 7 bases are a match to TRBD1. V lost 4 bases and J lost 6; bases outside the gene matches: 12. This CDR3 comprises 15 residues. Germline-derived CDR1 and CDR2 are SGHRS and YFSETQ. The CDR3 region is CASSRQGGGVPEAFF. The CDR3 DNA sequence: TGCGCCAGCAGCCGACAGGGTGGGGGTGTGCCTGAAGCTTTCTTT.

The CDR3 protein is CASSAQGGPNSYNEQFF. The CDR3, as DNA: TGTGCCAGCAGCGCCCAAGGCGGGCCCAACTCCTACAATGAGCAGTTCTTC. The chain carries TRBV7-2 and TRBJ2-1; weak D call: TRBD2 (5 bases). There are 17 residues in the CDR3. Germline V gene lookup returns CDR1 SGHTA and CDR2 FQGNSA. Trimming stripped 5 bases from V and 0 bases from J, with 17 bases between.

The V call is TRBV5-1, the J call TRBJ2-7; TRBD2 might be the D (5 bases). CDR3 length: 12 residues. The germline V gene has CDR1 SGHRS and CDR2 YFSETQ. Trimming removed 3 bases at V and 3 bases at J, with 7 bases between. CDR3 region: CASSSSGYEQYF. The CDR3 DNA reads as TGCGCCAGCAGCTCGAGCGGCTACGAGCAGTACTTC.

This clone appeared a few times. This sequence joins TRBV18 and TRBJ2-7; 7 nucleotides align to TRBD1. There are 13 residues in the CDR3. CDR1 KGHSH and CDR2 LQKENI come from the germline V gene. Unmatched junction bases numbered 7, after V lost 4 bases and J lost 7 bases. DNA of the CDR3: TGTGCCAGCTCACAGGGGGCGGAGCGGGAGCAGTACTTC. Its translation: CASSQGAEREQYF.

The genes are TRBV6-1 and TRBJ2-7; D possibly corresponds to TRBD1 (6 bases). Germline V gene data show CDR1 as MNHNS and CDR2 as SASEGT. With 5 bases removed from V and 0 bases from J, the gap between germline ends came to 11 bases. There are 14 residues in the CDR3. For the CDR3, the DNA is TGTGCCAGCAGTTGGACAGCAAGCTCCTACGAGCAGTACTTC. Protein product: CASSWTASSYEQYF.

This chain connects TRBV5-4 to TRBJ2-1; D is undetermined. With 4 bases removed from V and 15 bases from J, the gap between germline ends came to 14 bases. The V gene's germline CDR1 is SGHNT and CDR2 YYREEE (reference sequence). The CDR3 loop spans 11 amino acids. The CDR3 DNA reads TGTGCCAGCAGCCTAGAGTCCAAGCGGTTCTTC. Encoded protein: CASSLESKRFF.

J is TRBJ2-1 and V is TRBV4-1, with 10 bases fitting TRBD1. Germline trimming cut 5 bases from V and 9 bases from J; bases unmatched to any gene: 10. Germline values: CDR1 MGHRA, CDR2 YSYEKL. The length of the CDR3 is 15 residues. The CDR3 spells CASSSRTGGSIEQFF. The CDR3, as DNA: TGCGCCAGCAGCTCACGGACAGGGGGAAGTATTGAGCAGTTCTTC.

The chain uses TRBV18 and TRBJ2-3; 7 nucleotides match TRBD2. This CDR3 spans 16 amino acids. The V gene end was trimmed by 2 bases and the J gene end by 1 base; junction bases not matched to a gene: 6. Germline V gives CDR1 KGHSH, CDR2 LQKENI. CDR3 protein: CASSPVLAVGTDTQYF. The CDR3, as DNA: TGTGCCAGCTCACCAGTCCTAGCGGTAGGCACAGATACGCAGTATTTT.

This sequence joins TRBV5-4 and TRBJ2-7; 9 bases line up with TRBD1. Germline CDR1 and CDR2: SGHNT and YYREEE (reference sequence). CDR3 length: 16 residues. The V segment lost 3 bases and the J segment 0 bases; nucleotides outside the gene matches: 7. The CDR3 DNA reads TGTGCCAGCAGCTCGGTGACGGGACAGGGCTCCTACGAGCAGTACTTC. Residues: CASSSVTGQGSYEQYF. Full variable domain (remainder filled in from reference TRBV5-4 and TRBJ2-7): ETGVTQSPTHLIKTRGQQVTLRCSSQSGHNTVSWYQQALGQGPQFIFQYYREEENGRGNFPPRFSGLQFPNYSSELNVNALELDDSALYLCASSSVTGQGSYEQYFGPGTRLTVT.

Worth noting for this clone: Compared with germline, one end of the junction differs, possibly owing to a read error. The rearrangement joins TRBV2 to TRBJ2-5; D not certain. This CDR3 comprises 11 residues. CDR1 and CDR2 from the germline V gene are SNHLY and FYNNEI. The CDR3 DNA is TGTGCCAGCAGTAAACAAGTGACCCAGTACTTC. As protein: CASSKQVTQYF.

V is TRBV2 and J is TRBJ2-3, with 7 bases matching TRBD1. CDR3 size: 15 residues. V lost 3 bases and J lost 2; bases outside the gene matches: 5. Germline V gene sequence: CDR1 SNHLY, CDR2 FYNNEI. CDR3 nucleotides: TGTGCCAGCAGTGAGTCAGGGGGTTTCACAGATACGCAGTATTTT. Encoded protein: CASSESGGFTDTQYF. The variable domain in full, completed from reference TRBV2 and TRBJ2-3, reads EPEVTQTPSHQVTQMGQEVILRCVPISNHLYFYWYRQILGQKVEFLVSFYNNEISEKSEIFDDQFSVERPDGSNFTLKIRSTKLEDSAMYFCASSESGGFTDTQYFGPGTRLTVL.

The chain couples TRBV5-4 to TRBJ2-5; 7 nucleotides agree with TRBD1. Unmatched junction bases numbered 10, after V lost 3 bases and J lost 2 bases. This CDR3 comprises 16 residues. The V gene's germline CDR1 is SGHNT and CDR2 YYREEE (reference sequence). The CDR3 spells CASSSRQGELQETQYF. The CDR3 region has the DNA TGTGCCAGCAGCTCCCGACAGGGAGAGCTTCAAGAGACCCAGTACTTC. Combining the CDR3 with reference TRBV5-4 and TRBJ2-5 gives the whole variable domain ETGVTQSPTHLIKTRGQQVTLRCSSQSGHNTVSWYQQALGQGPQFIFQYYREEENGRGNFPPRFSGLQFPNYSSELNVNALELDDSALYLCASSSRQGELQETQYFGPGTRLLVL.

The rearrangement links TRBV18 to TRBJ2-1, with 7 nucleotides matching TRBD2. This CDR3 contains 16 residues. Trimming cost V 3 bases and J 2 bases; bases outside gene matches: 7. Germline V lookup: CDR1 KGHSH, CDR2 LQKENI. CDR3 bases: TGTGCCAGCTCACCGTTTAGCGGGTCTACCTACAATGAGCAGTTCTTC. Translating it yields CASSPFSGSTYNEQFF.

This sequence joins TRBV2 and TRBJ1-3; maybe TRBD1 (5 bases). V shed 2 bases and J shed 4 bases, with 15 bases lying between them. Germline CDR1 reads SNHLY; CDR2 reads FYNNEI. This CDR3 is built from 16 residues. The CDR3 loop is CASSERSRDSGNTIYF. The CDR3 coding sequence is TGTGCCAGCAGTGAACGTAGCAGGGATTCAGGAAACACCATATATTTT.

This chain connects TRBV5-4 to TRBJ1-5, with 7 bases identical to TRBD1. Per germline, CDR1 SGHNT and CDR2 YYREEE (reference sequence). V dropped 0 bases and J dropped 3; count of bases not matched to a gene: 15. The length of the CDR3 is 19 residues. For the CDR3, the DNA is TGTGCCAGCAGCTTGGCCCTAGGAAGGACAGGTTGGAACAATCAGCCCCAGCATTTT. Translated: CASSLALGRTGWNNQPQHF.

The chain uses TRBV28 and TRBJ1-5; no firm D call. The V and J ends lost 3 bases and 6 bases respectively, with 6 bases between them. Germline V gives CDR1 MDHEN, CDR2 SYDVKM. The length of the CDR3 is 12 residues. The CDR3 bases are TGTGCCAGCAGTTTGCTCAGTCAGCCCCAGCATTTT. Encoded protein: CASSLLSQPQHF.

This chain links TRBV5-1 with TRBJ2-3; 11 bases match TRBD2. Trimming took 0 bases from V and 2 from J; bases not matched to a gene: 2. In germline, CDR1 is SGHRS, CDR2 YFSETQ. The CDR3 covers 16 residues. The CDR3 DNA reads as TGCGCCAGCAGCTTGGGGACTAGCGGGCACACAGATACGCAGTATTTT. Residues: CASSLGTSGHTDTQYF.

J is TRBJ2-6 and V is TRBV11-3; D call uncertain. V was clipped by 6 bases and J by 0 bases, with 12 bases between them. Germline V gene sequence: CDR1 SGHNT, CDR2 YENEEA. This CDR3 is built from 16 residues. Written as DNA, the CDR3 is TGTGCCAGCAGGAGTATACTTATCTCTGGGGCCAACGTCCTGACTTTC. As protein: CASRSILISGANVLTF.

The chain links TRBV10-1 to TRBJ2-7, with unresolved D. This CDR3 has 11 residues. Germline loops: CDR1 WNHNN, CDR2 SYGVQD (reference sequence). Trimming shortened V by 3 bases and J by 3 bases, and 3 bases separated the two germline ends. CDR3: CASSDGYEQYF. The CDR3 nucleotides are TGCGCCAGCAGTGACGGCTACGAGCAGTACTTC.

The rearrangement uses TRBV2 and TRBJ1-5; D might be TRBD1 (5 bases). The V gene's germline CDR1 is SNHLY and CDR2 FYNNEI. Trimming took 3 bases from V and 5 from J, leaving 11 bases between them. This CDR3 is 14 amino acids long. The CDR3 nucleotides are TGTGCCAGCAGTGAGGAGGGGCAGGATCAGCCCCAGCATTTT. This encodes CASSEEGQDQPQHF.

CDR3 loop: CASSVGTGPRKAFF. The CDR3 DNA reads as TGTGCCAGCAGCGTCGGGACAGGCCCACGGAAAGCTTTCTTT. The V gene is TRBV9, the J gene TRBJ1-1; the match to TRBD1 covers 8 bases. J lost 9 bases, V lost 2 bases, and 9 bases had no gene match. Germline V CDR1 and CDR2: SGDLS, YYNGEE. This CDR3 contains 14 residues.

The genes are TRBV27 and TRBJ2-1, with 10 positions matching TRBD2. This CDR3 spans 14 amino acids. CDR1 and CDR2 (germline): MNHEY, SMNVEV (reference sequence). The V gene end was trimmed by 10 bases and the J gene end by 5 bases; junction bases not matched to a gene: 8. The CDR3 DNA reads as TGTGCCACCCGGACTAGCGGCAACCACAATGAGCAGTTCTTC. Its protein product is CATRTSGNHNEQFF.

The V call is TRBV19, the J call TRBJ1-2; the match to TRBD1 covers 12 bases. Germline loops: CDR1 LNHDA, CDR2 SQIVND (reference sequence). V gave up 7 bases and J gave up 4 bases; unmatched junction bases: 7. There are 15 residues in the CDR3. The CDR3 sequence is CASNSGTGGIYGYTF. CDR3 coding DNA: TGTGCCAGTAATTCCGGGACAGGGGGCATCTATGGCTACACCTTC.